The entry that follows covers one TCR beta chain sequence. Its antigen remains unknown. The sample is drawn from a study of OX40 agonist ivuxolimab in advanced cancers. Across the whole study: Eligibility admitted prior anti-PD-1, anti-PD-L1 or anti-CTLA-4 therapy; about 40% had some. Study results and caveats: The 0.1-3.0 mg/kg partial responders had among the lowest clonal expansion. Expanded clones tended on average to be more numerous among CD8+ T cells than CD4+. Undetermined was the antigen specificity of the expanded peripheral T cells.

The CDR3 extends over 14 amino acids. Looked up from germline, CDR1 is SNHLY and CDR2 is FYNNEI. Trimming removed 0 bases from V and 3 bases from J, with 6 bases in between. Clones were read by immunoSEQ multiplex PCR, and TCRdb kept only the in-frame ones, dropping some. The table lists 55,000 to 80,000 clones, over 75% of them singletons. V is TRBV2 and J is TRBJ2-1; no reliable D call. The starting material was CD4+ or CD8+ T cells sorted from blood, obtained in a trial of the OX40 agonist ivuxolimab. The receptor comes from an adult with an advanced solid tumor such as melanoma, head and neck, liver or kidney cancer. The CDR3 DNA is TGTGCCAGCAGTGAAGCCTTAGACTACAATGAGCAGTTCTTC. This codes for CASSEALDYNEQFF. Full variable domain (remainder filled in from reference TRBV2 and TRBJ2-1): EPEVTQTPSHQVTQMGQEVILRCVPISNHLYFYWYRQILGQKVEFLVSFYNNEISEKSEIFDDQFSVERPDGSNFTLKIRSTKLEDSAMYFCASSEALDYNEQFFGPGTRLTVL.